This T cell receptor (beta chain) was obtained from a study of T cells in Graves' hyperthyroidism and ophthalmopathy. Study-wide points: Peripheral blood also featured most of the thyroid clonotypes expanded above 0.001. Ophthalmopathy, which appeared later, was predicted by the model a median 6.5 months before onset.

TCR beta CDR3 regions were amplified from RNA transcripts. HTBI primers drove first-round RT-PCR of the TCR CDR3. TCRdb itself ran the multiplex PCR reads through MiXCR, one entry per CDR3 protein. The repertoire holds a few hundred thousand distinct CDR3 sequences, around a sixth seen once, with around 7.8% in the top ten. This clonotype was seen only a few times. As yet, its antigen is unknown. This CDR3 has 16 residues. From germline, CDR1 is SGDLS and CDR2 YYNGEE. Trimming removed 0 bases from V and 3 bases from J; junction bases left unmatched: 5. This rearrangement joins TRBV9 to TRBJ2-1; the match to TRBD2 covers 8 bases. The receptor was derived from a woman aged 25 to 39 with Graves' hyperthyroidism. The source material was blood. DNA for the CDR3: TGTGCCAGCAGCGTAGAACCGGGAGGGCACTACAATGAGCAGTTCTTC. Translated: CASSVEPGGHYNEQFF. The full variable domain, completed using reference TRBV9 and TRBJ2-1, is DSGVTQTPKHLITATGQRVTLRCSPRSGDLSVYWYQQSLDQGLQFLIQYYNGEERAKGNILERFSAQQFPDLHSELNLSSLELGDSALYFCASSVEPGGHYNEQFFGPGTRLTVL.